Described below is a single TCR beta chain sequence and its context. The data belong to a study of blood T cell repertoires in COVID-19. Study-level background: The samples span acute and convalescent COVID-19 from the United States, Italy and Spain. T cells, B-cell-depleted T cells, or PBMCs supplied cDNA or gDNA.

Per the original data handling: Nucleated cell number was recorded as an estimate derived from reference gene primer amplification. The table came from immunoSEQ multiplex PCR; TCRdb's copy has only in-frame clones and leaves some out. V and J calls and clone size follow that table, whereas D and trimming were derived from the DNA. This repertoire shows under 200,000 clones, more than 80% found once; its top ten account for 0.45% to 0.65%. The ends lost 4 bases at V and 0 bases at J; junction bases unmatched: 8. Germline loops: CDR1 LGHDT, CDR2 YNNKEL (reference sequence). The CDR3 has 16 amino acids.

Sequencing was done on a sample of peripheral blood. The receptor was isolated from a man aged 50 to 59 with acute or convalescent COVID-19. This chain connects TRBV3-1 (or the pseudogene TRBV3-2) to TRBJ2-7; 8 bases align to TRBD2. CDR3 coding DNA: TGTGCCAGCAGCCCCCAACTAGCGGCTACCTCCTACGAGCAGTACTTC. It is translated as CASSPQLAATSYEQYF.